Shown below are 26 T cell receptor beta chains from a single sample sequenced in a study of beta chain features in type 1 diabetes. Broader study findings: Within each of all four CD4+ subsets, Type 1 diabetes patients had TCRB CDR3s that were moderately but significantly shorter.

These receptors' antigens are unknown. Reverse transcription of all isolated RNA meant that expressed TCRB transcripts were sequenced. The assay was immunoSEQ multiplex PCR, and TCRdb's table has in-frame clones only and misses some. The sample has a few hundred thousand clones, about 14% seen once. The sample taken for sequencing was naive CD4+ T cells from blood. These receptors were obtained from a man aged 25 to 40 with type 1 diabetes.

This sequence joins TRBV9 and TRBJ1-1; the D is unclear. V dropped 0 bases and J dropped 5 bases, with 8 bases sitting between them. Per the germline V gene, CDR1 is SGDLS and CDR2 is YYNGEE. This CDR3 contains 13 residues. The CDR3 bases are TGTGCCAGCAGCGTAGCTCCGGGGACTGAAGCTTTCTTT. Amino acids: CASSVAPGTEAFF.

This clone was seen a handful of times. The chain has TRBV6-1 and TRBJ2-5; 8 bases are a match to TRBD2. Germline V lookup: CDR1 MNHNS, CDR2 SASEGT. CDR3 length: 14 amino acids. Trimming took 8 bases from V and 3 from J; bases not matched to a gene: 8. The CDR3 nucleotides read TGTGCCAGCCGGGGGGGGGCACTGGAAGAGACCCAGTACTTC. This gives the protein CASRGGALEETQYF.

This clone has just a few counts. This sequence joins TRBV2 and TRBJ2-3; the match to TRBD1 covers 11 bases. V was clipped by 6 bases and J by 0 bases; unmatched bases: 5. Looked up from germline, CDR1 is SNHLY and CDR2 is FYNNEI. This CDR3 is 16 amino acids long. The CDR3 sequence is CASRKGQGGSTDTQYF. The CDR3 coding sequence is TGTGCCAGCAGAAAGGGACAGGGGGGCAGCACAGATACGCAGTATTTT.

This clone was seen a handful of times. This chain joins TRBV9 and TRBJ1-2, with 7 bases identical to TRBD1. With 6 bases clipped from V and 5 bases from J, the junction kept 7 bases outside the gene matches. The germline V gene encodes CDR1 SGDLS and CDR2 YYNGEE. The CDR3 covers 13 residues. The CDR3 loop is CASNGQESYGYTF. The CDR3 DNA is TGTGCCAGCAACGGACAGGAAAGTTATGGCTACACCTTC.

The chain carries TRBV6-4 and TRBJ2-2; 10 nucleotides agree with TRBD2. This CDR3 is 15 amino acids long. Losses at the gene ends were 6 bases for V and 6 bases for J; bases not matched to a gene: 7. Germline-derived CDR1 and CDR2 are MRHNA and SNTAGT. The CDR3 region is CASSRAGGPAGELFF. The CDR3 nucleotides are TGTGCCAGCAGCCGAGCGGGAGGGCCGGCCGGGGAGCTGTTTTTT.

The chain links TRBV12-5 to TRBJ1-5; tentatively, D is TRBD1 (5 bases). V lost 4 bases and J 6 bases, leaving 16 bases between the germline ends. The CDR3 contains 15 residues. Germline V CDR1 and CDR2: LGHNT, FRNRAP. This CDR3 is CASGSSGGGGQPQHF. DNA of the CDR3: TGTGCTAGTGGTTCCTCCGGGGGGGGAGGTCAGCCCCAGCATTTT. The whole variable domain, filled in from reference TRBV12-5 and TRBJ1-5, reads DARVTQTPRHKVTEMGQEVTMRCQPILGHNTVFWYRQTMMQGLELLAYFRNRAPLDDSGMPKDRFSAEMPDATLATLKIQPSEPRDSAVYFCASGSSGGGGQPQHFGDGTRLSIL.

This clone was detected a few times. The chain joins TRBV30 to TRBJ2-3; 8 bases align to TRBD2. There are 13 residues in the CDR3. The J segment lost 6 bases and the V segment lost 4 bases, leaving 6 bases of the junction unmatched. In germline, CDR1 is GTSNPN, CDR2 SVGIG (reference sequence). In DNA, the CDR3 is TGTGCCTGGACGACGGGAGGGCGTGATACGCAGTATTTT. It encodes CAWTTGGRDTQYF.

This chain connects TRBV5-1 to TRBJ2-3; D is unresolved. Trimming removed 4 bases at V and 2 bases at J, with 2 bases between. Germline lookup yields CDR1 SGHRS and CDR2 YFSETQ. The CDR3 extends over 11 amino acids. In DNA, the CDR3 is TGCGCCAGCAGCCACACAGATACGCAGTATTTT. It specifies CASSHTDTQYF.

This clone was recorded a few times. The rearrangement links TRBV7-9 to TRBJ2-7; 8 nucleotides match TRBD2. The CDR3 loop spans 12 amino acids. Looked up from germline, CDR1 is SEHNR and CDR2 is FQNEAQ (reference sequence). V gave up 5 bases and J gave up 9 bases; unmatched junction bases: 6. The CDR3: CASSEAAGGQYF. CDR3 DNA: TGTGCCAGCAGCGAAGCCGCGGGGGGGCAGTACTTC.

V gene TRBV29-1 combines with J gene TRBJ2-2, with D perhaps TRBD1 (6 bases). Deletions cut 7 bases from V and 0 bases from J, with 6 bases between. Germline CDR1 is SQVTM and CDR2 is ANQGSEA. The CDR3 is 12 residues long. CDR3 coding DNA: TGCAGCGGACAGGCGAACACCGGGGAGCTGTTTTTT. It yields the protein CSGQANTGELFF.

This chain links TRBV29-1 with TRBJ2-7, with D maybe TRBD1 (5 bases). CDR3 length: 13 residues. V was cut by 4 bases and J by 9 bases, with 19 bases left in between. Germline assignment: CDR1 SQVTM and CDR2 ANQGSEA. DNA of the CDR3: TGCAGCGTTGGCAGGGCCATAGGAGACGGGCAGTACTTC. It yields the protein CSVGRAIGDGQYF.

Turning to this clone: At one boundary the junction diverges from the germline segment, which might be a read error. V and J are TRBV19 and TRBJ1-1; possibly TRBD1 for D (5 bases). This CDR3 has 13 amino acids. Germline assignment: CDR1 LNHDA and CDR2 SQIVND (reference sequence). The CDR3 DNA sequence: TGTGCCAGTAGTACACAGGAGAACGCTGAAGCTTTCTTT. Residues: CASSTQENAEAFF. Full variable domain (outside the CDR3, taken from reference TRBV19 and TRBJ1-1): DGGITQSPKYLFRKEGQNVTLSCEQNLNHDAMYWYRQDPGQGLRLIYYSQIVNDFQKGDIAEGYSVSREKKESFPLTVTSAQKNPTAFYLCASSTQENAEAFFGQGTRLTVV.

This sequence joins TRBV28 and TRBJ1-2, with TRBD1 as a possible D gene (5 bases). CDR1 is MDHEN and CDR2 is SYDVKM in the germline V gene. Deletions cut 6 bases from V and 5 bases from J, with 16 bases between. CDR3 length: 14 amino acids. In DNA form, the CDR3 reads TGTGCCAGCAGCTTCCTCCGGGGGGGTTATGGCTACACCTTC. As protein: CASSFLRGGYGYTF.

The chain combines TRBV18 with TRBJ2-7; 9 positions match TRBD2. The CDR3 has 15 residues. V lost 4 bases, J lost 1 base, and 5 bases stayed unmatched. The V gene's germline CDR1 is KGHSH and CDR2 LQKENI. The CDR3: CASSQVAGESYEQYF. DNA of the CDR3: TGTGCCAGCTCACAAGTAGCGGGGGAGTCCTACGAGCAGTACTTC.

This clone came up a few times. This CDR3 reads CASSWTGTGDRDEQFF. The CDR3 bases are TGTGCCAGCAGCTGGACCGGGACAGGGGATAGAGATGAGCAGTTCTTC. The rearrangement joins TRBV7-9 to TRBJ2-1; 10 bases are shared with TRBD1. This CDR3 spans 16 amino acids. Germline CDR1 and CDR2: SEHNR and FQNEAQ (reference sequence). J gave up 8 bases and V 4 bases, and 11 bases lay outside the gene matches.

This clone was found a few times. The chain links TRBV11-2 to TRBJ2-1; D might be TRBD2 (6 bases). Germline assignment: CDR1 SGHAT and CDR2 FQNNGV. The CDR3 consists of 14 residues. The V and J ends lost 2 bases and 4 bases respectively, with 9 bases between them. The CDR3 region is CASSLSGLYNEQFF. CDR3 nucleotide sequence: TGTGCCAGCAGCTTAAGCGGACTATACAATGAGCAGTTCTTC.

In this sample, this clone turned up a few times. V usage is TRBV21-1 and J usage is TRBJ2-7; the DNA was not compared with TRBD1, the D call given in the table. TRBV21-1 has pseudogene status. The CDR3 sequence is 14 residues long. CDR3 residues: CASSKDRGIGEQYF. Here the CDR3 DNA reads TGTGCCAGCAGCAAAGACAGGGGCATCGGCGAGCAGTACTTC.

This CDR3 is CASSRTGKTGELFF. The CDR3 region has the DNA TGTGCCAGCAGCCGGACAGGAAAAACCGGGGAGCTGTTTTTT. This chain connects TRBV6-5 to TRBJ2-2, with 7 bases aligning to TRBD1. CDR1 and CDR2 from the germline V gene are MNHEY and SVGAGI. The CDR3 sequence is 14 residues long. V was pared by 6 bases and J by 5 bases, with 6 bases of the junction left unmatched.

The CDR3 DNA is TGCGCCAGCAGCCCGGACGGGACGAACACCGGGGAGCTGTTTTTT. Amino acid sequence: CASSPDGTNTGELFF. The V and J genes are TRBV5-1 and TRBJ2-2, with TRBD2 as a possible D gene (5 bases). This CDR3 contains 15 residues. V dropped 4 bases and J dropped 0 bases, with 10 bases sitting between them. The germline V gene encodes CDR1 SGHRS and CDR2 YFSETQ.

The J gene is TRBJ1-1, the V gene TRBV7-9; 7 bases align to TRBD1. The trim removed 5 bases at V and 5 bases at J, leaving 11 bases unmatched. The CDR3 sequence is 15 residues long. The germline V gene encodes CDR1 SEHNR and CDR2 FQNEAQ (reference sequence). The CDR3 sequence: CASSGRQGAGTEAFF. The DNA of the CDR3 is TGTGCCAGCAGCGGCAGACAGGGTGCTGGAACTGAAGCTTTCTTT. Using reference TRBV7-9 and TRBJ1-1 for the parts outside the CDR3, the full variable domain is DTGVSQNPRHKITKRGQNVTFRCDPISEHNRLYWYRQTLGQGPEFLTYFQNEAQLEKSRLLSDRFSAERPKGSFSTLEIQRTEQGDSAMYLCASSGRQGAGTEAFFGQGTRLTVV.

The V gene is TRBV18, the J gene TRBJ1-4; the D is unclear. The ends were cut back, 0 bases at V and 8 bases at J, with 10 bases in the middle. Looked up from germline, CDR1 is KGHSH and CDR2 is LQKENI. There are 14 residues in the CDR3. CDR3 nucleotides: TGTGCCAGCTCACCACCGACCACGGGGGAAAAACTGTTTTTT. As protein: CASSPPTTGEKLFF.

This chain's CDR3 is CASSLLSGARRETQYF. The CDR3, as DNA: TGTGCCAGCAGTTTACTAAGCGGGGCCCGGAGGGAGACCCAGTACTTC. The V call is TRBV27, the J call TRBJ2-5; 7 nucleotides align to TRBD2. J was trimmed by 5 bases and V by 2 bases; bases with no gene match: 11. The length of the CDR3 is 16 residues. Germline-derived CDR1 and CDR2 are MNHEY and SMNVEV (reference sequence).

This clone occurred a few times. The V call is TRBV19, the J call TRBJ2-4; TRBD1 matches at 8 bases. There are 15 residues in the CDR3. V dropped 8 bases and J dropped 0; count of bases not matched to a gene: 6. Germline V lookup: CDR1 LNHDA, CDR2 SQIVND (reference sequence). For the CDR3, the DNA is TGTGCCAGTGCGGACAGGGTTGTAGCCAAAAACATTCAGTACTTC. Protein: CASADRVVAKNIQYF.

The V gene is TRBV7-2, the J gene TRBJ2-7, with TRBD1 matching 8 bases. Germline assignment: CDR1 SGHTA and CDR2 FQGNSA. The CDR3 has 17 residues. V trimming: 5 bases; J trimming: 5 bases; junction bases outside the gene matches: 17. In nucleotides, the CDR3 is TGTGCCAGCAGCCCACGACCCGCCGGGACAGGCTATCACGAGCAGTACTTC. This gives the protein CASSPRPAGTGYHEQYF.

There are a few counts of this clone. The chain employs TRBV4-1 and TRBJ1-2; 8 bases match TRBD1. CDR1 MGHRA and CDR2 YSYEKL come from the germline V gene. The CDR3 spans 15 residues. J gave up 4 bases and V 3 bases, and 7 bases lay outside the gene matches. The CDR3, as DNA: TGCGCCAGCAGCCAGGGCGGACAGGGCGGCTATGGCTACACCTTC. Its protein is CASSQGGQGGYGYTF.

This chain joins TRBV19 and TRBJ1-5; D possibly corresponds to TRBD1 (5 bases). V was pared by 2 bases and J by 0 bases, with 14 bases between. The CDR3 is 17 residues long. CDR1 is LNHDA and CDR2 is SQIVND in the germline V gene (reference sequence). The CDR3 region is CASSIRGGDYSNQPQHF. The CDR3 DNA follows: TGTGCCAGTAGTATACGCGGGGGAGATTATAGCAATCAGCCCCAGCATTTT.